A single sample gave rise to the 15 T cell receptor beta chains below, sequenced in a study of T-cell memory formation after mild COVID-19. TCRdb used MiXCR to reprocess the 5' RACE reads, holding one entry per CDR3 protein. The top ten hold under 25% of the sample, which has hundreds of thousands of distinct CDR3 sequences, around 15% seen once. Specimen: PBMCs or a T cell subset sorted from them (not recorded which). All receptors come from a man between 18 and 35 years old who had mild COVID-19 (a few samples of this study predate the infection). Cell type and time point are not known.

On this clonotype itself: This clone may be a read error of a much larger clone one base away. The chain links TRBV7-3 to TRBJ2-1; TRBD1 or TRBD2 may be the D gene (6 bases each). Germline CDR1 and CDR2: SGHTA and FQGTGA. The CDR3 runs to 13 residues. CDR3 sequence: CASSPGANNKQFF. The CDR3 coding sequence is TGTGCCAGCAGCCCGGGGGCAAACAATAAGCAGTTCTTC.

This clonotype was counted between two and nine times. V is TRBV4-3 and J is TRBJ2-1; D is uncertain. Germline V gives CDR1 LGHNA, CDR2 YSLEER. This CDR3 contains 13 residues. The V and J ends lost 1 base and 3 bases respectively, with 4 bases between them. The CDR3 nucleotides are TGCGCCAGCAGCCAAGCAATCTACAATGAGCAGTTCTTC. Amino acid sequence: CASSQAIYNEQFF.

In its sample, this clonotype was seen a few times. The chain has TRBV6-5 and TRBJ2-1; TRBD2 matches at 8 bases. Germline values: CDR1 MNHEY, CDR2 SVGAGI. The CDR3 is made up of 16 amino acids. V lost 6 bases, J lost 7 bases, and 14 bases stayed unmatched. CDR3 amino acids: CASSRNPGGGMNEQFF. The CDR3 DNA is TGTGCCAGCAGCCGGAACCCTGGCGGGGGGATGAATGAGCAGTTCTTC.

V gene TRBV9 combines with J gene TRBJ2-7, with 8 bases that match TRBD1. The CDR3 consists of 12 residues. CDR1 is SGDLS and CDR2 is YYNGEE in the germline V gene. V gave up 3 bases and J gave up 5 bases; unmatched junction bases: 1. The CDR3 sequence: CASSATGDEQYF. Written as DNA, the CDR3 is TGTGCCAGCAGCGCGACAGGGGACGAGCAGTACTTC.

The sample holds a few counts of this clonotype. CDR3 in DNA: TGTGCCAGCAGCTTGGGAATAAGCTGGACAGGCTCCAACTATGGCTACACCTTC. Amino acid sequence: CASSLGISWTGSNYGYTF. The chain combines TRBV5-5 with TRBJ1-2; 7 bases fit TRBD1. This CDR3 contains 18 residues. CDR1 is SGHKS and CDR2 is YYEKEE in the germline V gene (reference sequence). The V segment lost 0 bases and the J segment 2 bases; nucleotides outside the gene matches: 13.

This clonotype has just a few counts. The chain couples TRBV14 to TRBJ2-1; TRBD2 agrees at 7 bases. The CDR3 has 14 amino acids. Trimming cost V 8 bases and J 2 bases; bases outside gene matches: 6. From germline, CDR1 is SGHDN and CDR2 FVKESK. This CDR3 reads CASGGRATYNEQFF. The CDR3 DNA follows: TGTGCCAGCGGTGGGAGGGCGACCTACAATGAGCAGTTCTTC. Based on the CDR3 plus reference TRBV14 and TRBJ2-1, the full variable domain is EAGVTQFPSHSVIEKGQTVTLRCDPISGHDNLYWYRRVMGKEIKFLLHFVKESKQDESGMPNNRFLAERTGGTYSTLKVQPAELEDSGVYFCASGGRATYNEQFFGPGTRLTVL.

J is TRBJ2-7 and V is TRBV6-5, with TRBD1 identical over 9 bases. The CDR3 consists of 15 residues. Germline lookup yields CDR1 MNHEY and CDR2 SVGAGI. DNA for the CDR3: TGTGCGAGCAGTTCACAAGGGACAGGGCCCTACGAGCAGTACGTC. Protein sequence: CASSSQGTGPYEQYV.

This clonotype occurred many times. The rearrangement uses TRBV5-1 and TRBJ2-1, with 7 bases aligning to TRBD1. Trimming at V came to 0 bases and at J to 5 bases, leaving 2 bases not matched to a gene. This CDR3 is 14 amino acids long. Germline V lookup: CDR1 SGHRS, CDR2 YFSETQ. CDR3 region: CASSLGQGHNEQFF. CDR3 DNA: TGCGCCAGCAGCTTGGGACAGGGCCACAATGAGCAGTTCTTC.

The chain couples TRBV12-5 to TRBJ2-2; D is uncertain. The CDR3 is made up of 16 amino acids. Germline CDR1 and CDR2: LGHNT and FRNRAP. Trimming left V 1 base short and J 6 bases short, with 15 bases between. CDR3 DNA sequence: TGTGCTAGTGGTTTGGGCTGGGGATCCCGGCCCGGGGAGCTGTTTTTT. Residues: CASGLGWGSRPGELFF. The whole variable domain, remainder taken from reference TRBV12-5 and TRBJ2-2, is DARVTQTPRHKVTEMGQEVTMRCQPILGHNTVFWYRQTMMQGLELLAYFRNRAPLDDSGMPKDRFSAEMPDATLATLKIQPSEPRDSAVYFCASGLGWGSRPGELFFGEGSRLTVL.

This clonotype was seen a handful of times. In DNA, the CDR3 is TGCAGTGTCGACCGCGGCGAGCAGTACGTC. Translating gives CSVDRGEQYV. The genes are TRBV20-1 and TRBJ2-7; unclear D gene. Trimming removed 7 bases at V and 6 bases at J, with 10 bases between. The CDR3 totals 10 residues. Germline CDR1 reads DFQATT; CDR2 reads SNEGSKA (reference sequence).

The gene calls are TRBV7-6 and TRBJ2-1; D not resolved. The CDR3 has 13 residues. Trimming left V 4 bases short and J 4 bases short, with 8 bases between. Germline lookup yields CDR1 SGHVS and CDR2 FNYEAQ. This CDR3 is CASSSSVYNEQFF. The DNA of the CDR3 is TGTGCCAGCAGCTCCTCGGTTTACAATGAGCAGTTCTTC.

The CDR3 sequence: CATIGPGLTEAFF. CDR3 nucleotides: TGTGCCACCATAGGGCCAGGGTTGACTGAAGCTTTCTTT. J is TRBJ1-1 and V is TRBV4-2; D is perhaps TRBD1 (5 bases). Germline V gene data show CDR1 as LGHNA and CDR2 as YNFKEQ. The V end was cut by 10 bases, the J end by 5 bases, with 17 bases between. The CDR3 is 13 residues long.

The rearrangement links TRBV5-1 to TRBJ2-5; perhaps TRBD1 as D (5 bases). CDR1 SGHRS and CDR2 YFSETQ come from the germline V gene. Deletions cut 0 bases from V and 4 bases from J, with 13 bases between. This CDR3 has 15 amino acids. The CDR3 is CASSLEVRAGETQYF. CDR3 nucleotide sequence: TGCGCCAGCAGCTTGGAGGTCAGGGCCGGAGAGACCCAGTACTTC.

In its sample, this clonotype was seen a few times. The genes are TRBV4-1 and TRBJ2-2; D tentatively fits TRBD1 or TRBD2 (6 bases each). The V end lost 2 bases, the J end lost 6 bases, and 16 bases lay between the germline ends. This CDR3 has 16 amino acids. The V gene's germline CDR1 is MGHRA and CDR2 YSYEKL. CDR3 loop: CASSQRLGGPAGELFF. In DNA form, the CDR3 reads TGCGCCAGCAGCCAAAGACTTGGGGGGCCCGCCGGGGAGCTGTTTTTT.

This clonotype was counted ten times or more. The CDR3 coding sequence is TGCGCCAGCAGCCCCGGACAGGGGATGAACACTGAAGCTTTCTTT. It encodes CASSPGQGMNTEAFF. This chain connects TRBV4-3 to TRBJ1-1; 9 bases map to TRBD1. Germline assignment: CDR1 LGHNA and CDR2 YSLEER. V gave up 4 bases and J gave up 0 bases; unmatched junction bases: 3. The CDR3 is 15 amino acids.